Each of the 6 T cell receptor beta chains below was sequenced from the same sample in a study of response to subunit inactivated influenza vaccine (dated by TCRdb to the late 2010s). Library preparation used RT-PCR. Sequenced using an Illumina HiSeq 2500. Clones were called with MiXCR by TCRdb after fastp trimmed the public reads at Q25, and only in-frame beta chains were retained. Identical CDR3 protein sequences are pooled into one entry, listed with their most common genes and DNA. The sample includes about 160,000 distinct CDR3 sequences, with about 11% observed a single time. Roughly 40% of the sample is taken by the ten largest. Sample: CD8+ T cells sorted from PBMCs, taken less than 25 months after vaccination. The receptors were gathered from a man aged 50 to 69 who received an inactivated influenza vaccine. Donor details come from another sample of the same person, matched by shared clones.

The V gene is TRBV28, the J gene TRBJ2-7; unclear D gene. Germline V CDR1 and CDR2: MDHEN, SYDVKM. Between the trimmed V and J ends, which lost 2 bases and 3 bases, there was a span of 2 bases. This CDR3 spans 11 amino acids. CDR3: CASSLIYEQYF. For the CDR3, the DNA is TGTGCCAGCAGTTTAATCTACGAGCAGTACTTC.

V usage is TRBV15 and J usage is TRBJ2-2, with 11 nucleotides matching TRBD2. Germline V CDR1 and CDR2: LNHNV, YYDKDF (reference sequence). J lost 6 bases, V lost 3 bases, and 3 bases had no gene match. The CDR3 length is 15 residues. The CDR3 DNA follows: TGTGCCACCAGCAGGTCACTAGCGGGGGCCGGGGAGCTGTTTTTT. This encodes CATSRSLAGAGELFF.

This clonotype came up many times. The V call is TRBV9, the J call TRBJ2-3; no firm D call. V lost 4 bases and J 2 bases, leaving 11 bases between the germline ends. Germline V lookup: CDR1 SGDLS, CDR2 YYNGEE. The CDR3 is made up of 14 amino acids. The DNA for the CDR3 is TGTGCCAGCAGCCAAGACGGATCCACAGATACGCAGTATTTT. Encoded protein: CASSQDGSTDTQYF.

This sequence joins TRBV10-3 and TRBJ2-2; D uncertain. Germline V gene sequence: CDR1 ENHRY, CDR2 SYGVKD. The CDR3 loop spans 16 amino acids. V was pared by 6 bases and J by 0 bases, with 14 bases between. The CDR3 sequence is CAIRPDGAANTGELFF. CDR3 nucleotide sequence: TGTGCCATCAGGCCGGACGGAGCCGCGAACACCGGGGAGCTGTTTTTT.

At least ten counts were recorded for this clonotype. The V call is TRBV28, the J call TRBJ2-1; TRBD2 agrees at 10 bases. In germline, CDR1 is MDHEN, CDR2 SYDVKM. The CDR3 length is 16 residues. Trimming at V came to 5 bases and at J to 0 bases, leaving 4 bases not matched to a gene. CDR3 residues: CASSPIAGGSYNEQFF. The CDR3 region has the DNA TGTGCCAGCAGTCCGATAGCGGGAGGCTCCTACAATGAGCAGTTCTTC.

The CDR3 DNA follows: TGCGCCAGCAGCCCCGGTCGCACTGAAGCTTTCTTT. Encoded protein: CASSPGRTEAFF. The rearrangement uses TRBV4-3 and TRBJ1-1; no reliable D call. CDR1 is LGHNA, CDR2 YSLEER, per germline. The CDR3 runs to 12 residues. The ends were cut back, 4 bases at V and 4 bases at J, with 7 bases in the middle.